A selection of T cell receptor beta chains follows, all from one sample in a study of T cells expressing NK-cell markers. Using the 5' RACE reads, TCRdb records one entry per CDR3 protein without DNA. The specimen's table records a few hundred thousand distinct CDR3 sequences. The source material was blood T cells: a sorted CD56 or NKG2C T cell subset, CD4+ or CD8+ T cells, or bulk PBMC T cells (not recorded which). The receptors were gathered from a woman aged 45-65 years in good health. Each CDR3 is given with its conserved first and last residue.

v_gene	j_gene	CDR3aa
TRBV29-1	TRBJ2-2	CSVEGPTGELFF
TRBV20-1	TRBJ1-1	CSARDRGEAFF
TRBV24-1	TRBJ1-6	CATRGQGNSPLHF
TRBV12-3/TRBV12-4	TRBJ1-2	CASTPDTFYGYTF
TRBV7-6	TRBJ1-1	CASSDLPGQGAAEAFF
TRBV11-2	TRBJ2-2	CASSSRALGLFF
TRBV29-1	TRBJ1-1	CSAAQGRTEAFF
TRBV5-1	TRBJ2-5	CASSLFQGTNQETQYF
TRBV20-1	TRBJ1-6	CSATASTGDRSPLHF
TRBV6-1	TRBJ2-1	CASSDRLAHYNEQFF
TRBV5-4	TRBJ2-1	CASSSRTSGTYGEQFF
TRBV20-1	TRBJ2-3	CSATSGRLGDTQYF
TRBV9	TRBJ2-2	CASSTREGNTGELFF
TRBV10-3	TRBJ2-7	CAIAAGGDYEQYF
TRBV6-6	TRBJ2-5	CASRTYTGVQETQYF
TRBV12-3/TRBV12-4	TRBJ1-2	CASSLRGVTAGYTF
TRBV7-2	TRBJ1-5	CASSPIGGLGKGTSQPQHF
TRBV14	TRBJ2-4	CASSQEQGKLDVKNIQYF
TRBV9	TRBJ2-2	CASSVGGLAGTSGELFF
TRBV10-2	TRBJ2-5	CASSPMTGRQETQYF
TRBV3-1	TRBJ1-2	CASSPLGSGGYTF
TRBV20-1	TRBJ2-7	CSARRSSYEQYF
TRBV20-1	TRBJ2-2	CSTIRGGTGELFF
TRBV12-3/TRBV12-4	TRBJ1-4	CASSPGQGVPNEKLFF
TRBV12-3/TRBV12-4	TRBJ2-3	CASSSLGYTQYF
TRBV7-7	TRBJ2-2	CASSLAGLAGELFF
TRBV7-2	TRBJ2-1	CASSLGGSNEQFF
TRBV4-1	TRBJ2-1	CASSGQRQGARNEQFF
TRBV3-1	TRBJ2-5	CASSLTSGRHETQYF
TRBV12-3/TRBV12-4	TRBJ2-7	CASSAYRVAYEQYF
TRBV4-2	TRBJ2-1	CASSQEGTGGLPSYNEQFF
TRBV5-1	TRBJ2-1	CASSLAAQPNEQFF
TRBV27	TRBJ1-2	CASRKQGTDGYTF
TRBV7-9	TRBJ2-5	CASSLGAFETQYF
TRBV5-1	TRBJ2-2	CASSQIVGGTGELFF
TRBV29-1	TRBJ2-1	CSVQTGESYNEQFF
TRBV5-1	TRBJ2-3	CASSGYRGDTQYF
TRBV20-1	TRBJ2-1	CSAKRVTVYNEQFF
TRBV5-1	TRBJ2-5	CASSLGQGTWEETQYF
TRBV24-1	TRBJ1-2	CATSAEDRVYTF
TRBV2	TRBJ2-1	CASSSPGLAGVGFF
TRBV30	TRBJ1-1	CACGRWNTEAFF
TRBV6-5	TRBJ2-1	CASSNTIGTHNEQFF
TRBV5-1	TRBJ1-2	CASSLDGTQNYGYTF